This T cell receptor beta chain was recovered during a study of shared clonotypes between healthy human individuals. The study's findings and limits: Larger estimated richness was generally seen in naive subsets than in memory subsets.

A remark on this clone: Its antigen is as yet unknown.

Donors were Caucasian adults residing in Nashville, Tennessee, USA. The CDR3 totals 16 residues. The ends were cut back, 3 bases at V and 5 bases at J, with 19 bases in the middle. Germline CDR1 and CDR2: LNHDA and SQIVND (reference sequence). This table comes from immunoSEQ multiplex PCR, and its TCRdb copy is limited to in-frame clones, with some not included. The sample records about 2,500,000 clones, 90% to 95% being singletons. What was sequenced was naive CD4+ T cells sorted from blood. Subset given: CD45RA+ positively selected. The clonotype was recovered from a young man in good health. The chain carries TRBV19 and TRBJ1-2; D ambiguous. Here the CDR3 DNA reads TGTGCCAGTAGTATGAATAGAGGGAATTCGGGGTATGGCTACACCTTC. Protein sequence: CASSMNRGNSGYGYTF.